This TCR beta chain stems from a study of T-cell memory formation after mild COVID-19. Whole-study results and caveats: Among clones contracting day 15 to 85, CD4/CD8 was balanced, whereas later expanders leaned CD4+.

Barcoded TCR alpha and TCR beta cDNA libraries with UMIs came from 5'RACE using constant-segment primers. TCRdb redid the calling of the 5' RACE reads with MiXCR, one entry per CDR3 protein. This table holds roughly 100,000 distinct CDR3 sequences, 9.5% to 15% found once. The length of the CDR3 is 11 residues. Trimming took 8 bases from V and 5 from J, leaving 10 bases between them. Germline-derived CDR1 and CDR2 are MNHEY and SVGAGI. Regarding this clonotype: The target antigen is unknown.

This receptor was taken from an adult woman who had mild COVID-19 (a few samples of this study predate the infection). Cell type and time point are not known. The chain joins TRBV6-5 to TRBJ2-7; D ambiguous. Material: PBMCs or a T cell subset sorted from them (not recorded which). The CDR3 loop reads CASRANNEQYF. The CDR3 DNA follows: TGTGCCAGCCGGGCGAACAACGAGCAGTACTTC.